This T cell receptor (beta chain) was sequenced for a study of human T cells and chemical hapten exposure. Study-level background: Sensitizing treatment utilized 2% DPC over an approximately 2 cm by approximately 2 cm portion of upper inner arm skin. Study-level findings and limits: Sensitizing with DPC caused no change in TCRs above 1 in 1000 frequency. Significantly greater numbers of large CDR3 similarity clusters came from expanded TCRs than from controls.

Germline V gene data show CDR1 as SGHTA and CDR2 as FQGNSA. This CDR3 has 15 amino acids. The V gene lost 4 bases and the J gene lost 0 bases, with 10 bases spanning the gap. This clonotype turned up a few times. The antigen is not known. The library attached unique molecular identifiers to individual cDNA molecules. TCRdb recomputed calls from the RACE reads with MiXCR, one row per CDR3 protein. The table includes about 290,000 distinct CDR3 sequences, about 7.7% detected once. The sample's time point: pre-sensitization, week 0. The sample's treatment: therapeutic diphenylcyclopropenone sensitization with weekly scalp DPC.

The V gene is TRBV7-2, the J gene TRBJ2-1, with D maybe TRBD1 (5 bases). This clonotype was obtained from a man aged 18 to 35 with alopecia areata. Some clones in this sample may be carry-over from other donors' samples. Here the sequenced sample was whole blood, taken in connection with sensitization to the hapten diphenylcyclopropenone (DPC). This CDR3 is CASSYRQSSYNEQFF. The CDR3 DNA reads TGTGCCAGCAGCTACCGACAGAGCTCCTACAATGAGCAGTTCTTC.